Given below is one TCR beta chain in context. Its specificity is not known. This sample is part of a study of cytomegalovirus exposure and HLA in healthy donors. The V segment lost 4 bases and the J segment 6 bases; nucleotides outside the gene matches: 9. Looked up from germline, CDR1 is MGHRA and CDR2 is YSYEKL. The CDR3 sequence is 15 residues long. Findings of the study overall: In an earlier analysis, in fewer than 700 donors, most V segments appeared productive either ~87% or ~30% of the time. On later analysis, the bulk of CMV-associated TCR beta chains appeared to be HLA-restricted.

PCR used 60 Vbeta primers and 13 Jbeta primers. The protocol was immunoSEQ multiplex PCR, while the TCRdb copy is restricted to in-frame clones and leaves out a portion. The table records 150,000 or so clones, roughly 79% of them present only once. The sequence derives from a woman aged 45-65 years in good health and CMV-seropositive. The chain is built from TRBV4-1 and TRBJ2-7; 10 bases match TRBD1. Sequencing input: PBMCs. As DNA, the CDR3 is TGCGCCAGCAGCCGAGCCGGGACAGGGGCGGGCGAGCAGTACTTC. This encodes CASSRAGTGAGEQYF.